Below, 17 T cell receptor beta chains from the same sample are listed, as sequenced in a study of blood T cells in healthy people across ages. A sample-barcoded 5' primer and a J-beta primer mix were used in a second PCR of roughly 7 to 11 cycles. TCRdb fed the 5' RACE reads into MiXCR, producing one record per CDR3 protein. The data show around 800,000 distinct CDR3 sequences, 35% to 60% seen once. The sequenced material came from blood. Receptor source: a man aged 80 or over in good health.

This chain links TRBV10-3 with TRBJ2-5, with TRBD2 matching 8 bases. J gave up 5 bases and V 6 bases, and 11 bases lay outside the gene matches. Germline assignment: CDR1 ENHRY and CDR2 SYGVKD. The CDR3 contains 15 residues. In nucleotides, the CDR3 is TGTGCCATCAGCACCAGCGGGAGCGGCGAGGAGACCCAGTACTTC. The encoded protein is CAISTSGSGEETQYF.

The chain is built from TRBV28 and TRBJ2-4; tentatively, D is TRBD2 (6 bases). TRBJ2-7 matches the DNA end more closely, so the J call is doubtful. CDR3 length: 16 residues. Germline V gene data show CDR1 as MDHEN and CDR2 as SYDVKM. The CDR3 DNA sequence: TGTGCCAGCAGTCGATCCCGGGACTCCACCCTTTACGAGCAGTACTTC. Translation: CASSRSRDSTLYEQYF.

This clonotype was seen repeatedly, ten times or more. The rearrangement links TRBV7-6 to TRBJ2-1; tentatively, D is TRBD1 or TRBD2 (6 bases each). Germline CDR1 reads SGHVS; CDR2 reads FNYEAQ. V dropped 5 bases and J dropped 8 bases, with 22 bases sitting between them. This CDR3 comprises 16 residues. CDR3 DNA sequence: TGTGCCAGCAGCCCCCAGCGTGTCATAAGGGGGGATGAGCAGTTCTTC. Translation: CASSPQRVIRGDEQFF.

The gene calls are TRBV20-1 and TRBJ1-1; D gene ambiguous. Germline CDR1 DFQATT, CDR2 SNEGSKA (reference sequence). CDR3 length: 12 residues. The V end was cut by 6 bases, the J end by 5 bases, with 13 bases between. CDR3 bases: TGCAGTGCCTCCCTGAGGCCTACTGAAGCTTTCTTT. This gives the protein CSASLRPTEAFF.

Only a few counts were recorded for this clonotype. V and J are TRBV2 and TRBJ2-3; TRBD2 is a possible D gene (5 bases). Germline V CDR1 and CDR2: SNHLY, FYNNEI. The CDR3 is made up of 16 amino acids. V lost 5 bases and J 0 bases, leaving 15 bases between the germline ends. As DNA, the CDR3 is TGTGCCAGCAGTACCTGGATTACTAGTAGCACAGATACGCAGTATTTT. Amino acid sequence: CASSTWITSSTDTQYF.

CDR3 in DNA: TGTGCCAGCAGCTTAACCAGGGAAACCCGATATGGCTACACCTTC. Its translation is CASSLTRETRYGYTF. The chain joins TRBV7-3 to TRBJ1-2, with a tentative D call TRBD1 (5 bases). The ends were cut back, 0 bases at V and 5 bases at J, with 13 bases in the middle. CDR1 SGHTA and CDR2 FQGTGA come from the germline V gene. CDR3 length: 15 residues.

The CDR3 nucleotides read TGTGCCAGCAGTCAACTAGCGGGCTACCACGGGGAGCTGTTTTTT. As protein: CASSQLAGYHGELFF. The chain combines TRBV6-4 with TRBJ2-2, with 9 bases lining up with TRBD2. The CDR3 spans 15 residues. With 5 bases clipped from V and 7 bases from J, the junction kept 8 bases outside the gene matches. The germline V gene has CDR1 MRHNA and CDR2 SNTAGT.

The rearrangement uses TRBV5-1 and TRBJ2-2; D remains unclear. The CDR3 has 14 residues. Trimming shortened V by 7 bases and J by 1 base, and 11 bases separated the two germline ends. Looked up from germline, CDR1 is SGHRS and CDR2 is YFSETQ. The chain's CDR3 is CASLRALNTGELFF. CDR3 nucleotides: TGCGCCAGCCTACGGGCCTTGAACACCGGGGAGCTGTTTTTT.

V usage is TRBV29-1 and J usage is TRBJ2-1; TRBD2 is a possible D gene (6 bases). Trimming cost V 2 bases and J 4 bases, with 15 bases left between them. The germline V gene encodes CDR1 SQVTM and CDR2 ANQGSEA. CDR3 length equals 15 residues. The CDR3 protein is CSVERFSGLYNEQFF. In DNA form, the CDR3 reads TGCAGCGTTGAACGGTTTAGCGGCCTATACAATGAGCAGTTCTTC.

This clonotype was detected only once. The chain couples TRBV7-2 to TRBJ2-3, with TRBD2 identical over 11 bases. The CDR3 is 17 amino acids. Germline CDR1 is SGHTA and CDR2 is FQGNSA. V lost 5 bases to trimming and J lost 1 base; unmatched junction nucleotides: 8. CDR3: CASSVGLAGGRTDTQYF. CDR3 nucleotide sequence: TGTGCCAGCAGCGTAGGGTTAGCGGGGGGGCGCACAGATACGCAGTATTTT.

The chain uses TRBV6-5 and TRBJ2-4; TRBD1 is a possible D gene (5 bases). Trimming took 0 bases from V and 1 from J, leaving 10 bases between them. The CDR3 spans 16 residues. Looked up from germline, CDR1 is MNHEY and CDR2 is SVGAGI. CDR3 amino acids: CASSYSGATAKNIQYF. DNA of the CDR3: TGTGCCAGCAGTTACTCAGGGGCTACGGCCAAAAACATTCAGTACTTC.

The chain joins TRBV29-1 to TRBJ2-7; no clear D gene. In germline, CDR1 is SQVTM, CDR2 ANQGSEA. The CDR3 covers 10 residues. Trimming pared 6 bases from V and 7 bases from J, leaving 10 bases between. As DNA, the CDR3 is TGCAGCGTCGTGGACGGGGAGCAGTACTTC. As protein: CSVVDGEQYF.

The J gene is TRBJ1-5, the V gene TRBV2, with a tentative D call TRBD1 (6 bases). Germline V gene data show CDR1 as SNHLY and CDR2 as FYNNEI. Trimming pared 4 bases from V and 4 bases from J, leaving 14 bases between. CDR3 length: 15 residues. CDR3 DNA sequence: TGTGCCAGCAGTGTCGGGACCCAGGGGAATCAGCCCCAGCATTTT. This gives the protein CASSVGTQGNQPQHF.

V is TRBV12-3 or TRBV12-4 and J is TRBJ1-5, with 7 bases fitting TRBD1. V was clipped by 5 bases and J by 13 bases; unmatched bases: 11. The CDR3 covers 13 residues. The CDR3 DNA follows: TGTGCCAGCAGTGAACAAGGGACAGCCTGGCAGCATTTT. Protein product: CASSEQGTAWQHF.

The rearrangement joins TRBV2 to TRBJ2-7; D may be TRBD2 (5 bases). The V end was cut by 11 bases, the J end by 0 bases, with 14 bases between. The V gene's germline CDR1 is SNHLY and CDR2 FYNNEI. The CDR3 totals 13 residues. The CDR3 spells CAVSSYSSYEQYF. The CDR3 nucleotides read TGTGCCGTCTCTAGCTACAGCTCCTACGAGCAGTACTTC. The full variable domain, with the rest looked up from reference TRBV2 and TRBJ2-7, is EPEVTQTPSHQVTQMGQEVILRCVPISNHLYFYWYRQILGQKVEFLVSFYNNEISEKSEIFDDQFSVERPDGSNFTLKIRSTKLEDSAMYFCAVSSYSSYEQYFGPGTRLTVT.

The rearrangement joins TRBV20-1 to TRBJ2-5; 9 positions agree with TRBD2. The J call could be wrong; TRBJ2-1 is a better fit for the DNA end. Germline CDR1 reads DFQATT; CDR2 reads SNEGSKA (reference sequence). This CDR3 comprises 14 residues. CDR3 residues: CSARLSGRQETQFF. The CDR3 DNA is TGCAGTGCTAGACTTAGCGGGAGACAAGAGACCCAGTTCTTC.

In this sample, this clonotype turned up a few times. The rearrangement links TRBV29-1 to TRBJ2-5, with D possibly TRBD2 on 6 matching bases. Trimming cost V 5 bases and J 2 bases, with 12 bases left between them. CDR1 is SQVTM and CDR2 is ANQGSEA in the germline V gene. This CDR3 is built from 13 residues. The CDR3 DNA reads as TGCAGCGTTCTACGGGGGATTCAAGAGACCCAGTACTTC. Protein: CSVLRGIQETQYF.